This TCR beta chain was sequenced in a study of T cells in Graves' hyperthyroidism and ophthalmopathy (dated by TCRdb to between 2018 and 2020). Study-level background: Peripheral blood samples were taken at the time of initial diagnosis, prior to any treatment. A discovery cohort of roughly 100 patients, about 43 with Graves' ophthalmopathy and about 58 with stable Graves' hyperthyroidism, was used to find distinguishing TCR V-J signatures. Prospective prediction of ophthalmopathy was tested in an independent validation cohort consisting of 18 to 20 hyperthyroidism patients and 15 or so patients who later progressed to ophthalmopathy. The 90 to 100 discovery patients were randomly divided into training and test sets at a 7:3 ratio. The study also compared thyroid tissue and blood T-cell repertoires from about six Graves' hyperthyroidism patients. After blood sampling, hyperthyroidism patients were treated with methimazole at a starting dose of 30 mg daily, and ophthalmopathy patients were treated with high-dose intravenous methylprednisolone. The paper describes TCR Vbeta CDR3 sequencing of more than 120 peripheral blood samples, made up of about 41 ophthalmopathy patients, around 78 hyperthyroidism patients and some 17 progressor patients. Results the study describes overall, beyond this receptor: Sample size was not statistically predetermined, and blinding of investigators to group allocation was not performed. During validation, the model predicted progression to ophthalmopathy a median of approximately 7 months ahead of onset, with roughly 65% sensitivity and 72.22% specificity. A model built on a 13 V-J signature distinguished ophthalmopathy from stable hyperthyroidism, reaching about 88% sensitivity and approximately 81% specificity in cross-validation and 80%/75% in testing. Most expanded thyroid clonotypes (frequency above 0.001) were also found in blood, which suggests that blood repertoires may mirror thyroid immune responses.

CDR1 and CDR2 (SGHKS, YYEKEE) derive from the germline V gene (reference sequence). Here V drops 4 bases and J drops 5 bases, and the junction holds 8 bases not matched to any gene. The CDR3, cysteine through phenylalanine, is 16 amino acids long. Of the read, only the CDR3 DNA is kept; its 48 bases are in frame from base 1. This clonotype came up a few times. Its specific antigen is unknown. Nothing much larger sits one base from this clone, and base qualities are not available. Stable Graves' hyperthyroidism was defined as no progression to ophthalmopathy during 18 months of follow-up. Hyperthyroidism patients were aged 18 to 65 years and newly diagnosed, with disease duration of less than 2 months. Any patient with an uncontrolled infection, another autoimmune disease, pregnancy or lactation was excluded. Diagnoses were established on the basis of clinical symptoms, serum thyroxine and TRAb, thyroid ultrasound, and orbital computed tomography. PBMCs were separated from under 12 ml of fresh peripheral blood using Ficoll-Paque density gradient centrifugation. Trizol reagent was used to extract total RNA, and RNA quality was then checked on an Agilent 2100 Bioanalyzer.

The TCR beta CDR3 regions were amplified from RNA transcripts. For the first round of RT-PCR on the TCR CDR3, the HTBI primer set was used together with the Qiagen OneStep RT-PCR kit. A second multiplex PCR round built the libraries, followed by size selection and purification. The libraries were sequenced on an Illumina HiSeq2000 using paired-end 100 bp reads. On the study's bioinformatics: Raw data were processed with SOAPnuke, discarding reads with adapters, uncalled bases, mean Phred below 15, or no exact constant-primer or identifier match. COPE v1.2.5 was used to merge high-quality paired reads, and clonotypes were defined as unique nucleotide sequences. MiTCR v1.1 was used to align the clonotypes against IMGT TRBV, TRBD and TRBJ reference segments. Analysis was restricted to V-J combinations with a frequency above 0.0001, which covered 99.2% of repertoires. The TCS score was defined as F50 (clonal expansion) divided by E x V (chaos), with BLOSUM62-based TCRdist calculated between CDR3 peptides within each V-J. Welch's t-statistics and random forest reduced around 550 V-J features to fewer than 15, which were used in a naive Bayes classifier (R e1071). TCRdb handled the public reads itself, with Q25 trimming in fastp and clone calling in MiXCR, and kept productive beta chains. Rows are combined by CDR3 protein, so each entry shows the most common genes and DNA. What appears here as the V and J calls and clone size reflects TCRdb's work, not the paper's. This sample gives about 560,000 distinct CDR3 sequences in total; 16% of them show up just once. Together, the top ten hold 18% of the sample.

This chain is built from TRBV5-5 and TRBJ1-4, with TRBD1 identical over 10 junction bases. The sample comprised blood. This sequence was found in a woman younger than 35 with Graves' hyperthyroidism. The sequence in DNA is TGTGCCAGCAGCCGATGGCCGGGACAGGGGAATGAAAAACTGTTTTTT. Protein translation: CASSRWPGQGNEKLFF.